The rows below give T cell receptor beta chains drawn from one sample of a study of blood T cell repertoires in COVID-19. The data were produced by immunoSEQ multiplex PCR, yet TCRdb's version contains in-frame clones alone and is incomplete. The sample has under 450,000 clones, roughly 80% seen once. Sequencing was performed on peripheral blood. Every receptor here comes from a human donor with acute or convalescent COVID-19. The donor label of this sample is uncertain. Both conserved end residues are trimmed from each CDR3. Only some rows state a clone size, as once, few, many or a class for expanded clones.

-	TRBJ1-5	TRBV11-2	ASSPSGRGEQPQH
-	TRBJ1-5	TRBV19	ASKTGQWAHQPQH
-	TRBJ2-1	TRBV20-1	SALFNEQF
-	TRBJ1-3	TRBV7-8	ASSLFEGGPGNTIY
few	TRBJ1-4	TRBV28	ASSTREGGEKLF
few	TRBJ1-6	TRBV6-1	ASSVGGQSQRAPLH
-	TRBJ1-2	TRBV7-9	ASSSGTGASYGYT
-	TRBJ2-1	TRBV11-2	ASSTRDTRYNEQF
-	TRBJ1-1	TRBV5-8	ASSLAVTENTEAF
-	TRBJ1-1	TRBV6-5	ASSYTPPRVQGRAF
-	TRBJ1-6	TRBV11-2	ASSYDRDSPLH
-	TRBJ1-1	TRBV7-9	ASSLTSNTEAF
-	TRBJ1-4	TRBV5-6	ASSLRQGEEKLF
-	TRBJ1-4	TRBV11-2	ASSFGDRDSEKLF
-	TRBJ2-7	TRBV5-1	ASSLVAGLFSEQY
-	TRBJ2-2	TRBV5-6	ASSLVHRGTGELF
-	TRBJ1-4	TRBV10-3	AISERGNEKLF
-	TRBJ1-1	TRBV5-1	ASSRTGSIFTTEAF
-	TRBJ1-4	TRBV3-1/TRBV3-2	ASSQSDRGTNEKLF
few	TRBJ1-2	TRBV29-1	SVEEGGYTGYT
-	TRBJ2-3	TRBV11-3	ASSSRTSGITDTQY
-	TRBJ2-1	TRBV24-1	ATSGTSGGAVEQF
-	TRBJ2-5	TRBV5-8	ASSFQYQETQY
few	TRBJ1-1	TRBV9	ASSVSGQRTEAF
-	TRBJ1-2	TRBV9	ASSVSDADYGYT
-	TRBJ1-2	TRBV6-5	ASSLGNYGYT
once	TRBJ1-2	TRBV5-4	ASSLRRQENYGYT
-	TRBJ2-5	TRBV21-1	ASRSRGRPDGEETQY
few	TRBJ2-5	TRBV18	ASSSYTGETQY
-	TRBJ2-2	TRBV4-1	ASSQGPRVAGELF
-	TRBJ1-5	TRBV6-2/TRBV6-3	ASSWTGKNQPQH
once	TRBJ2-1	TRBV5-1	ASSLTGPGVGGF
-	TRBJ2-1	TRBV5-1	ASSLPMGAREQF
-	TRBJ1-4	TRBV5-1	ASSLEGLGNEKLF
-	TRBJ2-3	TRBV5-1	ASSRPGGAGTDTQY
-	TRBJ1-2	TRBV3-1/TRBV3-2	ASSPGTYGYT
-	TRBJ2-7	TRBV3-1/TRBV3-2	ASSQGLIPYEQY
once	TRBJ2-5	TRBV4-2	ASSQSGASGLETQY
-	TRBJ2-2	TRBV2	ASNAGDTGAGELF
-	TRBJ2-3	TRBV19	ASSTLARRATDTQY
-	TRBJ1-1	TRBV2	ASALRGNTEAF
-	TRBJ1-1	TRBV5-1	ASSLTGEPLNTEAF
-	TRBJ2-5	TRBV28	ASSLSLETQY
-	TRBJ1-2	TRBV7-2	ASSFDRGIDYT
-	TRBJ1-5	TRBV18	ASSPSYNQPQH
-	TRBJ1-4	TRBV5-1	ASSRAGGEKLF
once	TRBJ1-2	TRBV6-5	ASREPAAYGYT
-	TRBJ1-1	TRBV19	ASSSLQGGFPEAF
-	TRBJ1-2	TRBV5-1	ASSLAGLDYGYT
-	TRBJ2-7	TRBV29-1	SVVGTGSSYEQY
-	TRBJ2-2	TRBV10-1	ASSRSPESNTGELF
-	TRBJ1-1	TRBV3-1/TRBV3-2	ASSQDHRGGNTEAF
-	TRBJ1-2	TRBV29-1	SATRQGKDYGYT
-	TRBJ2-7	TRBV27	ASSSQSYEQY
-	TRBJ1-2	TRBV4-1	ASSHTTSGQGIDGYT